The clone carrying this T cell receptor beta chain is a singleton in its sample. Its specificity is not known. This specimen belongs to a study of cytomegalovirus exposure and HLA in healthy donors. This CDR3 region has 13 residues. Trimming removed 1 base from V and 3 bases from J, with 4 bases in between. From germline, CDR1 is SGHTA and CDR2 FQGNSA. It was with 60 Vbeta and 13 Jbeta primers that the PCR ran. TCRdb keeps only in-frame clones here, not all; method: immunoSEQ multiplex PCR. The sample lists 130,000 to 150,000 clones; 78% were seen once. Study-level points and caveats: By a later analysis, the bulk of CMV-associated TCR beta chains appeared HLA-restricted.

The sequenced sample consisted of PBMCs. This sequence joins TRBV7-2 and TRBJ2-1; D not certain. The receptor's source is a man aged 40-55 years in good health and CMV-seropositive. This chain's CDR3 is CASSLVVYNEQFF. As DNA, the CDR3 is TGTGCCAGCAGCTTAGTAGTCTACAATGAGCAGTTCTTC.